One sample yielded the 3 T cell receptor beta chains listed below, sequenced in a study of chemoradiotherapy in HPV16-positive cancers. TCRdb's table, derived via immunoSEQ multiplex PCR, lists solely in-frame clones and lacks some. The sample holds some 2,000 clones, about 84% seen once. The sequencing here drew on tumor tissue, taken from a patient who underwent chemoradiotherapy. The receptor set was obtained from a human donor with HPV-associated anogenital cancer.

This sequence joins TRBV30 and TRBJ2-5, with D tentatively TRBD1 or TRBD2 (6 bases each). Germline V gene data show CDR1 as GTSNPN and CDR2 as SVGIG (reference sequence). Trimming pared 4 bases from V and 5 bases from J, leaving 14 bases between. This CDR3 contains 13 residues. CDR3 DNA: TGTGCCTGGAACCACAGAGGGGGGGAGACCCAGTACTTC. It encodes CAWNHRGGETQYF.

The chain combines TRBV11-3 with TRBJ2-5; D is undetermined. V dropped 11 bases and J dropped 12 bases, with 16 bases sitting between them. CDR1 SGHNT and CDR2 YENEEA come from the germline V gene. The CDR3 totals 10 residues. The CDR3 loop is CASSAEEKYF. The DNA for the CDR3 is TGTGCCTCGTCGGCCGAAGAGAAGTACTTC. Supplemented by reference TRBV11-3 and TRBJ2-5, the full variable domain reads EAGVVQSPRYKIIEKKQPVAFWCNPISGHNTLYWYLQNLGQGPELLIRYENEEAVDDSQLPKDRFSAERLKGVDSTLKIQPAELGDSAVYLCASSAEEKYFGPGTRLLVL.

The chain links TRBV6-1 to TRBJ1-1, with a tentative D call TRBD1 (5 bases). This CDR3 has 13 residues. The germline V and J ends were trimmed by 5 bases and 1 base, with 8 bases remaining between them. From germline, CDR1 is MNHNS and CDR2 SASEGT. The CDR3 protein is CASSWDPNTEAFF. The CDR3 nucleotides are TGTGCCAGCAGTTGGGACCCGAACACTGAAGCTTTCTTT.